Listed here are 18 T cell receptor beta chains from one sample, sequenced in a study of monozygotic twins with inflammatory bowel disease. TCRdb re-analyzed the 5' RACE reads; it lists each CDR3 protein once, without DNA. The sample table sets out about 330,000 distinct CDR3 sequences. Sample: blood. The receptors stem from a human donor with ulcerative colitis or Crohn's disease, or a healthy co-twin of an affected twin (not recorded which).

V and J are TRBV7-1 and TRBJ2-5; the D call from TCRdb, TRBD1, cannot be confirmed without DNA. TRBV7-1 belongs to the ORF category, with a function that is uncertain. The CDR3 is 16 residues long. The CDR3 protein is CASSSFRDRGLGTQYF.

The genes are TRBV11-2 and TRBJ2-2; TCRdb indicates TRBD2, and absent DNA this call remains unverified. CDR1 is SGHAT, CDR2 FQNNGV, per germline. The CDR3 consists of 17 residues. The CDR3 here is CASSPNDSGKGTGELFF.

The chain employs TRBV27 and TRBJ1-1; TCRdb gives TRBD1 as the D gene, but with no DNA this cannot be confirmed. Germline V gives CDR1 MNHEY, CDR2 SMNVEV (reference sequence). There are 15 residues in the CDR3. CDR3: CASSSRGRMNTEAFF.

The rearrangement joins TRBV4-1 to TRBJ1-1; TCRdb's D gene call, TRBD1, goes unchecked for lack of DNA. This CDR3 is 14 amino acids long. Germline loops: CDR1 MGHRA, CDR2 YSYEKL. CDR3 in amino acids: CASSQQQGATEAFF.

The chain is built from TRBV18 and TRBJ2-5; lacking DNA, the TRBD2 call made by TCRdb goes unchecked. Per germline, CDR1 KGHSH and CDR2 LQKENI. CDR3 length: 16 residues. CDR3 in amino acids: CASSTTGPNTKETQYF.

The gene calls are TRBV10-3 and TRBJ2-4; TCRdb outputs TRBD1, but without DNA this stays unchecked. In germline, CDR1 is ENHRY, CDR2 SYGVKD. CDR3 size: 14 residues. The CDR3 protein is CAISLTGDKNIQYF.

The rearrangement uses TRBV28 and TRBJ2-7. This CDR3 region has 14 residues. From germline, CDR1 is MDHEN and CDR2 SYDVKM. CDR3 sequence reads: CASSQIESVYEQYF.

The chain joins TRBV5-4 to TRBJ2-3; the D gene TCRdb calls, TRBD2, cannot be checked with no DNA. Looked up from germline, CDR1 is SGHNT and CDR2 is YYREEE (reference sequence). There are 20 residues in the CDR3. This chain's CDR3 is CASSSGPAFARGRSGDTQYF. The entire variable domain, with the rest obtained from reference TRBV5-4 and TRBJ2-3, is as follows: ETGVTQSPTHLIKTRGQQVTLRCSSQSGHNTVSWYQQALGQGPQFIFQYYREEENGRGNFPPRFSGLQFPNYSSELNVNALELDDSALYLCASSSGPAFARGRSGDTQYFGPGTRLTVL.

The chain recombines TRBV28 with TRBJ1-4; TCRdb lists TRBD1, though no DNA is available to test this call. There are 17 residues in the CDR3. The V gene's germline CDR1 is MDHEN and CDR2 SYDVKM. The CDR3: CASSPGQGARSKEKLFF.

The chain employs TRBV7-9 and TRBJ2-5; TCRdb calls TRBD2, which cannot be checked without DNA. The germline CDR1 and CDR2 sequences are SEHNR and FQNEAQ (reference sequence). The CDR3 extends over 14 amino acids. The CDR3 protein is CASSSYPPGLALYF.

The V call is TRBV5-1, the J call TRBJ2-6. The germline V gene encodes CDR1 SGHRS and CDR2 YFSETQ. The CDR3 totals 14 residues. The CDR3 is CASSTTPGANVLTF.

Here the CDR3 reads CSGLSGTVRTEAFF. V usage is TRBV29-1 and J usage is TRBJ1-1; the D call from TCRdb, TRBD1, cannot be confirmed without DNA. The CDR3 spans 14 residues. Germline CDR1 and CDR2: SQVTM and ANQGSEA.

The V call is TRBV6-2 or TRBV6-3, the J call TRBJ2-2; as DNA is missing, the TRBD1 call by TCRdb cannot be tested. This CDR3 region has 16 residues. The germline V gene encodes CDR1 MNHEY and CDR2 SVGEGT. CDR3 protein: CASSYSGGADTGELFF.

The CDR3 loop is CASGDGQPNTQYF. This chain connects TRBV6-1 to TRBJ2-3; there is no DNA to check the TCRdb D call of TRBD1. The CDR3 sequence is 13 residues long. Germline CDR1 MNHNS, CDR2 SASEGT.

J is TRBJ2-5 and V is TRBV12-3 or TRBV12-4; the D gene TCRdb calls, TRBD1, cannot be checked with no DNA. The CDR3 is 14 residues long. The CDR3 reads CASSVTGPQETQYF.

This chain uses TRBV27 with TRBJ2-3; TCRdb outputs TRBD2, but without DNA this stays unchecked. Germline V gives CDR1 MNHEY, CDR2 SMNVEV (reference sequence). This CDR3 is built from 13 residues. The chain's CDR3 is CASQEAGPDTQYF.

J is TRBJ2-7 and V is TRBV12-3 or TRBV12-4. CDR3 length: 15 amino acids. CDR3 sequence reads: CASSSSGAGYAEQYF.

This chain joins TRBV29-1 and TRBJ2-3; checking the TCRdb D call of TRBD2 is not possible without DNA. The CDR3 runs 14 residues. CDR1 SQVTM and CDR2 ANQGSEA come from the germline V gene. The CDR3 reads CSVGLAGGPDTQYF.